This T cell receptor beta chain was obtained from a study of T-cell reconstitution after alpha-beta-depleted transplantation in children. Broader study findings: Recipient T cells and thymic progenitors that survived gave rise to the high TCRbeta diversity observed at day 60 in some patients. Reported findings indicate that, about two months after transplant, alpha-beta T cells came from several hundred expanded clones, which were derived from non-depleted graft cells. Fresh T-cell production supplied most of the T-cell counts and diversity seen one year after transplant.

The CDR3 sequence is 18 residues long. The germline CDR1 and CDR2 sequences are DFQATT and SNEGSKA (reference sequence). The junction had 15 bases not matched to a gene; V was cut back by 5 bases and J by 0 bases. Preparing the TCRbeta library involved the use of unique molecular identifiers. TCRdb independently ran MiXCR on the PCR reads; one entry per CDR3 protein. There are hundreds of thousands of distinct CDR3 sequences in the sample; around 7.3% occur only once, and approximately 8.2% lies in the top ten. This clonotype was seen repeatedly, ten times or more. What it binds is not known. Sequenced material: peripheral blood, taken 360 days after TCRalphabeta/CD19-depleted stem cell transplant. This rearrangement joins TRBV20-1 to TRBJ2-7; 11 bases line up with TRBD2. The source of this sequence is a female patient aged 2-9 years who had a stem cell transplant for Fanconi anemia, so the T cells may come from the graft donor. CDR3 sequence (DNA): TGCAGTGCTGCCACCGAACTAGCGGGAGTTGGAGCCTCCTACGAGCAGTACTTC. It specifies CSAATELAGVGASYEQYF.